The 21 T cell receptor beta chains below were found in one sample sequenced in a study of shared clonotypes between healthy human individuals (dated by TCRdb to 2019 to 2021). Library creation used the immunoSEQ multiplex PCR assay. Here the immuneACCESS table is served through TCRdb, limited to in-frame sequences with V and J called. Missing clones are a known gap in these copies; in checked studies unresolved V genes cover under half, and the rest lacks a known reason. The sample yields about 1.1 million clones; roughly 74% were counted once. The ten largest clones take up under 0.6% of the sample. Sample: memory CD4+ T cells from PBMCs. Taken with the paper, the label for cell subset or site translates to: CD45RA-negative fraction. These receptors were obtained from a man aged 18 to 29 in good health. Some clones in this sample may be carry-over from other donors' samples.

This sequence joins TRBV4-3 and TRBJ2-6, with 7 bases identical to TRBD1. This CDR3 has 16 amino acids. Losses at the gene ends were 3 bases for V and 2 bases for J; bases not matched to a gene: 4. CDR1 and CDR2 from the germline V gene are LGHNA and YSLEER. CDR3 protein: CASSHQGGAGANVLTF. The CDR3 DNA reads as TGCGCCAGCAGCCATCAAGGGGGCGCTGGGGCCAACGTCCTGACTTTC.

As for this clone: The sample has other DNA sequences that encode this CDR3 too. The V call is TRBV18, the J call TRBJ2-1, with 12 bases matching TRBD2. In germline, CDR1 is KGHSH, CDR2 LQKENI. CDR3 length: 16 residues. J was trimmed by 1 base and V by 2 bases; bases with no gene match: 0. CDR3 nucleotide sequence: TGTGCCAGCTCACCAGGGACTAGCGGGTCCTACAATGAGCAGTTCTTC. Translating it yields CASSPGTSGSYNEQFF.

The chain links TRBV28 to TRBJ2-1; D might be TRBD1 (6 bases). CDR1 is MDHEN and CDR2 is SYDVKM in the germline V gene. The CDR3 is made up of 20 amino acids. V was clipped by 5 bases and J by 0 bases, with 26 bases between them. The CDR3 here is CASSTQGYGFLQGSYNEQFF. CDR3 nucleotide sequence: TGTGCCAGCAGTACTCAGGGGTATGGTTTTCTGCAAGGCTCCTACAATGAGCAGTTCTTC.

This clone showed up just a few times. The identical CDR3 is also encoded by other nucleotide sequences in the sample. The chain links TRBV5-1 to TRBJ2-7; 9 nucleotides line up with TRBD1. This CDR3 is 14 amino acids long. Germline trimming cut 3 bases from V and 2 bases from J; bases unmatched to any gene: 3. The germline V gene has CDR1 SGHRS and CDR2 YFSETQ. CDR3 sequence: CASSSGTGPYEQYF. The CDR3 coding sequence is TGCGCCAGCAGCTCCGGGACAGGGCCCTACGAGCAGTACTTC.

J is TRBJ1-3 and V is TRBV21-1; the table's D gene call, TRBD1, was not cross checked with the DNA. TRBV21-1 is shown as a pseudogene. The CDR3 runs to 17 residues. CDR3 in amino acids: CASSKGLGAFSGNTIYF. The CDR3 DNA follows: TGTGCCAGCAGCAAAGGCTTGGGCGCCTTCTCTGGAAACACCATATATTTT.

This chain links TRBV28 with TRBJ1-2, with D possibly TRBD1 on 6 matching bases. V was cut by 5 bases and J by 4 bases, with 14 bases left in between. The V gene's germline CDR1 is MDHEN and CDR2 SYDVKM. The CDR3 is 14 amino acids. The CDR3 nucleotides are TGTGCCAGCAGTACGACAGGACGTGCCTATGGCTACACCTTC. Translation: CASSTTGRAYGYTF.

The chain employs TRBV10-1 and TRBJ2-1; 8 bases fit TRBD1. The V segment lost 3 bases and the J segment 7 bases; nucleotides outside the gene matches: 8. This CDR3 is built from 15 residues. Per the germline V gene, CDR1 is WNHNN and CDR2 is SYGVQD (reference sequence). The CDR3: CASSDHRGYLNEQFF. CDR3 in DNA: TGCGCCAGCAGTGACCACAGGGGGTATCTTAATGAGCAGTTCTTC.

CDR3 amino acids: CASSLSRGTQYF. CDR3 sequence (DNA): TGTGCCAGCAGCTTATCACGTGGTACGCAGTATTTT. This sequence joins TRBV7-8 and TRBJ2-3; D not resolved. Germline V CDR1 and CDR2: SGHVS, FQNEAQ. Trimming stripped 2 bases from V and 8 bases from J, with 8 bases between. The CDR3 sequence is 12 residues long.

J is TRBJ2-7 and V is TRBV7-9; D possibly matches TRBD1 or TRBD2 (6 bases each). This CDR3 comprises 14 residues. Germline V gene data show CDR1 as SEHNR and CDR2 as FQNEAQ (reference sequence). Trimming shortened V by 5 bases and J by 3 bases, and 14 bases separated the two germline ends. For the CDR3, the DNA is TGTGCCAGCAGCCCCCGGACAGCGGGCTACGAGCAGTACTTC. Translated, it gives CASSPRTAGYEQYF.

This clone was found a few times. The chain combines TRBV7-2 with TRBJ2-7; unclear D gene. V was shortened by 4 bases and J by 8 bases, with 15 bases between the two germline ends. Germline V gene lookup returns CDR1 SGHTA and CDR2 FQGNSA. The CDR3 has 13 residues. The CDR3 loop reads CASSSDLPGKQYF. In DNA form, the CDR3 reads TGTGCCAGCAGCTCCGACCTACCTGGGAAGCAGTACTTC.

V gene TRBV7-2 combines with J gene TRBJ1-3; a possible D gene is TRBD1 (5 bases). CDR1 and CDR2 (germline): SGHTA, FQGNSA. Trimming took off 5 bases at V and 4 bases at J, with 18 bases between the two ends. There are 16 residues in the CDR3. In nucleotides, the CDR3 is TGTGCCAGCAGCAAGGGACCCACAGGCCCCGGAAACACCATATATTTT. This codes for CASSKGPTGPGNTIYF.

V usage is TRBV6-1 and J usage is TRBJ1-5; TRBD1 matches at 11 bases. Germline assignment: CDR1 MNHNS and CDR2 SASEGT. The CDR3 loop spans 14 amino acids. V shed 6 bases and J 6 bases; nucleotides not matched to a gene: 4. CDR3 sequence: CASRGTGGGQPQHF. CDR3 nucleotide sequence: TGTGCCAGCAGGGGGACAGGGGGAGGTCAGCCCCAGCATTTT.

The V call is TRBV10-2, the J call TRBJ1-2; no reliable D call. V shed 8 bases and J shed 4 bases, with 11 bases lying between them. The CDR3 contains 12 residues. CDR1 and CDR2 (germline): WSHSY, SAAADI. CDR3 bases: TGCGCCAGCGCCCGGGATTCCTATGGCTACACCTTC. Translated: CASARDSYGYTF.

V gene TRBV4-1 combines with J gene TRBJ1-4; 7 bases line up with TRBD1. After removal of 4 bases from V and 10 bases from J, the junction contained 9 bases not matched to a gene. CDR3 length: 14 amino acids. Germline lookup yields CDR1 MGHRA and CDR2 YSYEKL. This chain's CDR3 is CASSPDRVAGKLFF. CDR3 nucleotide sequence: TGCGCCAGCAGCCCTGACAGGGTTGCTGGAAAACTGTTTTTT.

The V gene is TRBV30, the J gene TRBJ1-2; 7 nucleotides line up with TRBD1. From germline, CDR1 is GTSNPN and CDR2 SVGIG (reference sequence). J lost 4 bases, V lost 4 bases, and 12 bases had no gene match. The CDR3 contains 15 residues. CDR3 DNA sequence: TGTGCCTGGACTACACGCAGGGGGGCGACCTATGGCTACACCTTC. It translates to CAWTTRRGATYGYTF.

This clone has more than one count but fewer than ten. The chain joins TRBV19 to TRBJ1-1, with unresolved D. The V end was cut by 0 bases, the J end by 11 bases, with 10 bases between. This CDR3 spans 12 amino acids. CDR1 and CDR2 from the germline V gene are LNHDA and SQIVND (reference sequence). CDR3: CASSIEASRAFF. The CDR3 nucleotides are TGTGCCAGTAGTATAGAGGCCAGCCGGGCTTTCTTT. Full variable domain (missing parts from reference TRBV19 and TRBJ1-1): DGGITQSPKYLFRKEGQNVTLSCEQNLNHDAMYWYRQDPGQGLRLIYYSQIVNDFQKGDIAEGYSVSREKKESFPLTVTSAQKNPTAFYLCASSIEASRAFFGQGTRLTVV.

The chain joins TRBV5-1 to TRBJ2-2; 7 bases agree with TRBD1. Germline-derived CDR1 and CDR2 are SGHRS and YFSETQ. CDR3 length: 17 residues. The J segment lost 1 base and the V segment lost 4 bases, leaving 10 bases of the junction unmatched. In DNA, the CDR3 is TGCGCCAGCAGCCCTTCGACAGGGCCCATGAACACCGGGGAGCTGTTTTTT. Its translation is CASSPSTGPMNTGELFF.

V gene TRBV19 combines with J gene TRBJ1-5, with 7 bases aligning to TRBD1. The CDR3 consists of 15 residues. CDR1 is LNHDA and CDR2 is SQIVND in the germline V gene (reference sequence). Unmatched junction bases numbered 8, after V lost 5 bases and J lost 4 bases. Here the CDR3 reads CASSLPGTVNQPQHF. For the CDR3, the DNA is TGTGCCAGTAGTCTCCCCGGGACAGTGAATCAGCCCCAGCATTTT.

CDR3 amino acids: CASSKGQGFLADTQYF. Here the CDR3 DNA reads TGTGCCAGCAGCAAGGGACAGGGGTTCCTTGCAGATACGCAGTATTTT. J is TRBJ2-3 and V is TRBV11-2, with 10 bases identical to TRBD1. With 5 bases clipped from V and 4 bases from J, the junction kept 9 bases outside the gene matches. CDR3 length: 16 amino acids. CDR1 and CDR2 (germline): SGHAT, FQNNGV.

V is TRBV4-3 and J is TRBJ1-4; 9 positions match TRBD1. CDR1 is LGHNA, CDR2 YSLEER, per germline. The ends lost 4 bases at V and 12 bases at J; junction bases unmatched: 9. This CDR3 region has 14 residues. CDR3 residues: CASSLDNRDRELFF. The CDR3 DNA reads TGCGCCAGCAGCCTCGATAACCGGGACAGGGAACTGTTTTTT.

CDR3: CASRGAGAYNEQFF. Here the CDR3 DNA reads TGTGCCAGCAGGGGAGCGGGGGCTTACAATGAGCAGTTCTTC. The V and J genes are TRBV28 and TRBJ2-1, with 8 bases lining up with TRBD2. CDR3 size: 14 residues. V was clipped by 6 bases and J by 4 bases; unmatched bases: 5. Germline CDR1 is MDHEN and CDR2 is SYDVKM.